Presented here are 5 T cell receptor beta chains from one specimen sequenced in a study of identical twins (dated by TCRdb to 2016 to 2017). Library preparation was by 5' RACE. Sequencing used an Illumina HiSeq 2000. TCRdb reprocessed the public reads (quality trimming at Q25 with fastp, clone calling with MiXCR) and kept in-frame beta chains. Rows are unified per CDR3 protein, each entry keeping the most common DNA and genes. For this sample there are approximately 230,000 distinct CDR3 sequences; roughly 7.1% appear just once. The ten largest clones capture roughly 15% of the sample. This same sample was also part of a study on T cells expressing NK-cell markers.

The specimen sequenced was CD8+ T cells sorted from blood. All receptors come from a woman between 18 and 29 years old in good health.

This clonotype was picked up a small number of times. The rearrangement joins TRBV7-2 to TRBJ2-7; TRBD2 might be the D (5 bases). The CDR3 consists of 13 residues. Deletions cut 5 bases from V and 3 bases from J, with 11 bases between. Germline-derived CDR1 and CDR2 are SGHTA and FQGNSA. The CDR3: CASSQSDYYEQYF. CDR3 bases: TGTGCCAGCAGCCAATCCGACTACTACGAGCAGTACTTC.

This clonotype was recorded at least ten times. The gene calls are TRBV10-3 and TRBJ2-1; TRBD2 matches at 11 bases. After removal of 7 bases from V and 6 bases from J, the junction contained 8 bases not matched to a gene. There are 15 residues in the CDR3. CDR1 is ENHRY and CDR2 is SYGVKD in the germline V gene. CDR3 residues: CAINIAGGPSNEQFF. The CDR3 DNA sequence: TGTGCCATCAACATAGCGGGGGGGCCGAGCAATGAGCAGTTCTTC.

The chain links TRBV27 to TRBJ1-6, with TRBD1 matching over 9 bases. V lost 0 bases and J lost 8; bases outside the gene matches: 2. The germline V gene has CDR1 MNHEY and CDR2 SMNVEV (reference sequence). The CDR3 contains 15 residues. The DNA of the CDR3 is TGTGCCAGCAGTTTATCGGGACAGGGAGATTCACCCCTCCACTTT. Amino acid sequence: CASSLSGQGDSPLHF.

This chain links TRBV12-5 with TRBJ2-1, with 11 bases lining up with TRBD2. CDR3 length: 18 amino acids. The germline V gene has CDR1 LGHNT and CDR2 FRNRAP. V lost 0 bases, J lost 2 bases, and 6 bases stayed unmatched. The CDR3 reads CASGLVVTSGTAYNEQFF. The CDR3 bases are TGTGCTAGTGGTTTGGTAGTGACTAGCGGGACCGCCTACAATGAGCAGTTCTTC.

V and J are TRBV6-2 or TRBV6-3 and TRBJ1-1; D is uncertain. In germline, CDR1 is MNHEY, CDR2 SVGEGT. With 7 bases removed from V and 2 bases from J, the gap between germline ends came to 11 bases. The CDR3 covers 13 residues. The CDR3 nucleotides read TGTGCCAGCACCAGGACCGAAAACACTGAAGCTTTCTTT. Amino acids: CASTRTENTEAFF.